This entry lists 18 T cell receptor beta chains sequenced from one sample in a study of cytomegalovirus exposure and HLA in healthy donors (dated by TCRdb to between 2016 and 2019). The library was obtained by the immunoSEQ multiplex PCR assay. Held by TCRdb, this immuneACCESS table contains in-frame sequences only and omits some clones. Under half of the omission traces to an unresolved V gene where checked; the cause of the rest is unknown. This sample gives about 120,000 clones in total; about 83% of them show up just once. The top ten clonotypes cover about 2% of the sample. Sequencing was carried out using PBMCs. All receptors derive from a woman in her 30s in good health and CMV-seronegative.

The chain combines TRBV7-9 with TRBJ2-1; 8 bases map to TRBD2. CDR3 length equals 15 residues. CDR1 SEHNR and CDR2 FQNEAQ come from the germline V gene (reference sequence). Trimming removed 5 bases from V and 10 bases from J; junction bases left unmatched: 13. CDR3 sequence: CASSHAGAAGVEQFF. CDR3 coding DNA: TGTGCCAGCAGCCACGCCGGCGCAGCGGGGGTGGAGCAGTTCTTC.

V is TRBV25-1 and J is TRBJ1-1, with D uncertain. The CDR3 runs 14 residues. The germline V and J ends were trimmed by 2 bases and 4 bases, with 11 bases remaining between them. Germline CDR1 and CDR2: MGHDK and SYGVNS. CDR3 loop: CASSEQRSSTEAFF. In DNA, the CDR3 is TGTGCCAGCAGTGAACAGCGAAGTAGCACTGAAGCTTTCTTT.

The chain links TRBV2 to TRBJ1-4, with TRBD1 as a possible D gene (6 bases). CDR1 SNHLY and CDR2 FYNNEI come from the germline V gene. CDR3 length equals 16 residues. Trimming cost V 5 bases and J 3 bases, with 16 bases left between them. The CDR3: CASSPPLRGPNEKLFF. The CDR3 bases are TGTGCCAGCAGTCCACCCCTCAGGGGACCTAATGAAAAACTGTTTTTT.

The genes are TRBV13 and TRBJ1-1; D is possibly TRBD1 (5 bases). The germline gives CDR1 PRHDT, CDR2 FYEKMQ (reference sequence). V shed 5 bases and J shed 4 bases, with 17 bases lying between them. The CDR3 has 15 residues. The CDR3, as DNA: TGTGCCAGCAGCCCCGGCGGGGGGGGGTCCACTGAAGCTTTCTTT. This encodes CASSPGGGGSTEAFF.

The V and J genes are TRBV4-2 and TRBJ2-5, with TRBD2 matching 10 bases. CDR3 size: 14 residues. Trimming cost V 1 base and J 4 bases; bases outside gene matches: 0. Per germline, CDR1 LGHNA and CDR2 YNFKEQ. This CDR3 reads CASSQGTSGETQYF. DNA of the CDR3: TGTGCCAGCAGCCAAGGGACTAGCGGAGAGACCCAGTACTTC.

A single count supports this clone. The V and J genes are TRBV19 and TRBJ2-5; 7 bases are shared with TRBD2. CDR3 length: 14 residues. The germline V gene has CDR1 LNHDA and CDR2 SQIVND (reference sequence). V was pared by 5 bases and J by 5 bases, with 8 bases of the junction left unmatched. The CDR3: CASSFQTSRETQYF. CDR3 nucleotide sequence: TGTGCCAGTAGTTTCCAGACTAGCAGGGAGACCCAGTACTTC.

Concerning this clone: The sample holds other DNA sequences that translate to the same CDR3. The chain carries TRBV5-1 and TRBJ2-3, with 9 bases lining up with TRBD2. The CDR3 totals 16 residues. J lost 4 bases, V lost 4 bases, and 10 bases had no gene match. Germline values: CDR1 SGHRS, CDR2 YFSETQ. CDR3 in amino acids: CASSQVGRGGADTQYF. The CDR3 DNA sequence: TGCGCCAGCAGCCAAGTGGGGCGGGGGGGAGCAGATACGCAGTATTTT.

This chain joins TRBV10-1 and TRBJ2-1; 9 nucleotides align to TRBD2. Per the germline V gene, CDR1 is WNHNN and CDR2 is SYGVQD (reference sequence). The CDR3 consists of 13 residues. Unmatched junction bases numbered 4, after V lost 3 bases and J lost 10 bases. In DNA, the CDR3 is TGCGCCAGCAGTGATTTTCTAGCGGGGGAGCAGTTCTTC. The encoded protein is CASSDFLAGEQFF.

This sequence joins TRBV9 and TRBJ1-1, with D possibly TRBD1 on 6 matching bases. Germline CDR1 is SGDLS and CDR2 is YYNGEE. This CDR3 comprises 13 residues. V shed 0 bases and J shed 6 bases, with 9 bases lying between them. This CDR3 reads CASSVAPGAEAFF. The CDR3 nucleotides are TGTGCCAGCAGCGTAGCCCCAGGGGCTGAAGCTTTCTTT.

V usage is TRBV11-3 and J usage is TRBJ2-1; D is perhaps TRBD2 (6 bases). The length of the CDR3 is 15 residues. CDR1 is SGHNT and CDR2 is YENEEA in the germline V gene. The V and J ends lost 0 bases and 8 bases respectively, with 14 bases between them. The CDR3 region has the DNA TGTGCCAGCAGCTTAGAAGGAGGAGGGTTTGATGAGCAGTTCTTC. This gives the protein CASSLEGGGFDEQFF.

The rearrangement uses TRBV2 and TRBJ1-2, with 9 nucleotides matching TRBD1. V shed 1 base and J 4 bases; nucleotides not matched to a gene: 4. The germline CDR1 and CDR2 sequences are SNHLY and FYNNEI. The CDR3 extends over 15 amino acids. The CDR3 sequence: CASSEETGGPYGYTF. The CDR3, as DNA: TGTGCCAGCAGTGAAGAAACAGGGGGCCCCTATGGCTACACCTTC.

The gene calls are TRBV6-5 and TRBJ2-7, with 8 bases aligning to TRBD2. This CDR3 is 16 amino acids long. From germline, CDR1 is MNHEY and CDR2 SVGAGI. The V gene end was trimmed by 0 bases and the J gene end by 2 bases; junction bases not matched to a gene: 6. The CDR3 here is CASSYSKAGGTYEQYF. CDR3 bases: TGTGCCAGCAGTTACTCGAAGGCGGGGGGCACCTACGAGCAGTACTTC.

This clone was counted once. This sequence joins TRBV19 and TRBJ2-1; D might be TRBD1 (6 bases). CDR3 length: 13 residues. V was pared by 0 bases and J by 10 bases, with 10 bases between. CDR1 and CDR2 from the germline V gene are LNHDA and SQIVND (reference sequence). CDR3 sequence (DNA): TGTGCCAGTAGTATAGAACAGGGAACGGAGCAGTTCTTC. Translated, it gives CASSIEQGTEQFF. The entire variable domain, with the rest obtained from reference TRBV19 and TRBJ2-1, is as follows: DGGITQSPKYLFRKEGQNVTLSCEQNLNHDAMYWYRQDPGQGLRLIYYSQIVNDFQKGDIAEGYSVSREKKESFPLTVTSAQKNPTAFYLCASSIEQGTEQFFGPGTRLTVL.

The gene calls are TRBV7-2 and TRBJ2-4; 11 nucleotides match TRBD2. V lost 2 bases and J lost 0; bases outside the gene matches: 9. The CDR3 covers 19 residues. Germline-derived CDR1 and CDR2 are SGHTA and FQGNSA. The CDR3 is CASSLYPSGGLGAKNIQYF. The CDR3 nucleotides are TGTGCCAGCAGCTTATATCCTAGCGGGGGGCTCGGAGCCAAAAACATTCAGTACTTC.

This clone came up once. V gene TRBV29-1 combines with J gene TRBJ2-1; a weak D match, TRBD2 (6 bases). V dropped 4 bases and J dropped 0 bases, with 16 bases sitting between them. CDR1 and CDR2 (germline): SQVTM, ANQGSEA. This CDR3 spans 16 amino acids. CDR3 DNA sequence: TGCAGCGTTGGTGCGGGGCCACCGAGCTCCTACAATGAGCAGTTCTTC. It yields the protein CSVGAGPPSSYNEQFF.

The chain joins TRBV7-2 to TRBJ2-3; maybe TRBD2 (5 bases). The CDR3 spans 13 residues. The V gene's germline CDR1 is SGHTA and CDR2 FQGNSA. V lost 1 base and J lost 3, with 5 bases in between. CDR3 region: CASSLGRTDTQYF. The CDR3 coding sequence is TGTGCCAGCAGCTTAGGGAGGACAGATACGCAGTATTTT.

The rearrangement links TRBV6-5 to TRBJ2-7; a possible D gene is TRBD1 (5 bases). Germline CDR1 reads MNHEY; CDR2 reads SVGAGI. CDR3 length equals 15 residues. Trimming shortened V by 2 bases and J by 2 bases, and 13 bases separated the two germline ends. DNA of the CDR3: TGTGCCAGCAGTTACACTTCGACAGTTACCTACGAGCAGTACTTC. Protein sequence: CASSYTSTVTYEQYF.

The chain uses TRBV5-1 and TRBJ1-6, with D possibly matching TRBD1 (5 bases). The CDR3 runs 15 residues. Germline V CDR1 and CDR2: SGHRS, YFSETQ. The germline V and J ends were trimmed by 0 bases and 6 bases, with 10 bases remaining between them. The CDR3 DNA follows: TGCGCCAGCAGCTTGGTTCAGGGAACTAATTCACCCCTCCACTTT. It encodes CASSLVQGTNSPLHF. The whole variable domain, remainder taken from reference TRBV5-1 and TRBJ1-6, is KAGVTQTPRYLIKTRGQQVTLSCSPISGHRSVSWYQQTPGQGLQFLFEYFSETQRNKGNFPGRFSGRQFSNSRSEMNVSTLELGDSALYLCASSLVQGTNSPLHFGNGTRLTVT.